This T cell receptor (beta chain) emerged from a study of blood T cells in healthy people across ages. Study-level findings and limits: Shifts in expanded clonotypes may have been confounded by donor CMV status, which was unknown. Naive CD4+ cell counts and diversity both ran higher in long-lived than in aged donors.

Investigators took roughly 10 milliliters of peripheral blood from every donor. A remark on this clonotype: Antigen: not known.

Combining a sample-barcoded 5' primer with a J-beta primer mix, a second PCR ran for 7 to 11 cycles. The template-switch adaptor was a 5' adaptor with 12 random nucleotides. It tagged each cDNA molecule. TCRdb redid the calling of the 5' RACE reads with MiXCR, one entry per CDR3 protein. The sample consists of about 1,800,000 distinct CDR3 sequences, 25% to 30% of them appearing once. Trimming pared 5 bases from V and 5 bases from J, leaving 14 bases between. The CDR3 extends over 14 amino acids. Germline CDR1 and CDR2: SGHRS and YFSETQ. This clonotype was obtained from a woman between 25 and 40 years old in good health. Sequenced: blood. The chain has TRBV5-1 and TRBJ1-5; no reliable D call. The DNA for the CDR3 is TGCGCCAGCAGTTCTGGGCCAGGCTATCAGCCCCAGCATTTT. Protein sequence: CASSSGPGYQPQHF. The whole variable domain, remainder taken from reference TRBV5-1 and TRBJ1-5, is KAGVTQTPRYLIKTRGQQVTLSCSPISGHRSVSWYQQTPGQGLQFLFEYFSETQRNKGNFPGRFSGRQFSNSRSEMNVSTLELGDSALYLCASSSGPGYQPQHFGDGTRLSIL.